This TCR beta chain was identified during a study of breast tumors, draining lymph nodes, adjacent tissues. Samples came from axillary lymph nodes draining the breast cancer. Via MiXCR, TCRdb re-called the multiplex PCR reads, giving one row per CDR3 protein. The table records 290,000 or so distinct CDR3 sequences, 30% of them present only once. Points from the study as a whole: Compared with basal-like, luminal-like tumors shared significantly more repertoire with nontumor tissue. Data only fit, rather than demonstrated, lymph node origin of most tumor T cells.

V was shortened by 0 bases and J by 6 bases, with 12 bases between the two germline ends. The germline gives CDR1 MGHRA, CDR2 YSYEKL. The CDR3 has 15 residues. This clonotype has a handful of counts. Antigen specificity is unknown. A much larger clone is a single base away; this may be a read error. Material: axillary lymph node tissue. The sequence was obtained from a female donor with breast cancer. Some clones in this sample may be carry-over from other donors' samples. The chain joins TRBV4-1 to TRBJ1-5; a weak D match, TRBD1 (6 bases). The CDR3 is CASSQDPGDRQPQHF. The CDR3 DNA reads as TGCGCCAGCAGCCAAGATCCAGGGGATCGTCAGCCCCAGCATTTT.